One sample yielded the 9 T cell receptor beta chains listed below, sequenced in a study of T cell changes during pregnancy in multiple sclerosis. This table comes from immunoSEQ multiplex PCR, and its TCRdb copy is limited to in-frame clones, with some not included. The repertoire has fewer than 55,000 clones, 85% to 95% of them found once; the top ten carry around 1.3%. What was sequenced was peripheral blood. The receptors originated from a female donor with multiple sclerosis, enrolled in a pregnancy study.

The CDR3 region has the DNA TGTGCCAGCAGTGTTGGGACAGAAAACATTCAGTACTTC. This codes for CASSVGTENIQYF. This chain uses TRBV2 with TRBJ2-4; 7 nucleotides line up with TRBD1. The germline gives CDR1 SNHLY, CDR2 FYNNEI. Trimming removed 4 bases from V and 5 bases from J; junction bases left unmatched: 2. The CDR3 has 13 amino acids. Using reference TRBV2 and TRBJ2-4 for the parts outside the CDR3, the full variable domain is EPEVTQTPSHQVTQMGQEVILRCVPISNHLYFYWYRQILGQKVEFLVSFYNNEISEKSEIFDDQFSVERPDGSNFTLKIRSTKLEDSAMYFCASSVGTENIQYFGAGTRLSVL.

V gene TRBV9 combines with J gene TRBJ2-7; D gene uncertain. V was clipped by 0 bases and J by 2 bases, with 9 bases between them. Germline V gene sequence: CDR1 SGDLS, CDR2 YYNGEE. CDR3 length equals 14 residues. As DNA, the CDR3 is TGTGCCAGCAGCGTAGCAGAAACCGCCTACGAGCAGTACTTC. This gives the protein CASSVAETAYEQYF. Full variable domain (missing parts from reference TRBV9 and TRBJ2-7): DSGVTQTPKHLITATGQRVTLRCSPRSGDLSVYWYQQSLDQGLQFLIQYYNGEERAKGNILERFSAQQFPDLHSELNLSSLELGDSALYFCASSVAETAYEQYFGPGTRLTVT.

This clone is a singleton in its sample. The V gene is TRBV10-1, the J gene TRBJ1-5, with a possible D match to TRBD1 (6 bases). From germline, CDR1 is WNHNN and CDR2 SYGVQD (reference sequence). This CDR3 comprises 14 residues. V lost 9 bases and J lost 5, with 17 bases in between. The CDR3 here is CASTRDGGHQPQHF. The DNA of the CDR3 is TGCGCCAGTACCCGGGACGGGGGCCATCAGCCCCAGCATTTT.

This clone was detected once. The chain employs TRBV27 and TRBJ2-7; maybe TRBD2 (6 bases). CDR1 is MNHEY and CDR2 is SMNVEV in the germline V gene (reference sequence). Trimming took 3 bases from V and 2 from J, leaving 14 bases between them. The CDR3 is 15 residues long. The CDR3 DNA reads TGTGCCAGCAGTTTGGCACCAGCGGGTACCTACGAGCAGTACTTC. Translation gives CASSLAPAGTYEQYF.

V is TRBV6-5 and J is TRBJ1-1, with TRBD1 matching 7 bases. J gave up 10 bases and V 5 bases, and 10 bases lay outside the gene matches. This CDR3 has 13 amino acids. Germline assignment: CDR1 MNHEY and CDR2 SVGAGI. DNA of the CDR3: TGTGCCAGCAGTCCCGGGACAGACAGTCGAGCTTTCTTT. Protein sequence: CASSPGTDSRAFF.

This clone has only one observation. The V and J genes are TRBV27 and TRBJ1-3; D perhaps matches TRBD1 (5 bases). From germline, CDR1 is MNHEY and CDR2 SMNVEV (reference sequence). CDR3 size: 14 residues. V gave up 7 bases and J gave up 4 bases, with 14 bases separating them. CDR3: CASKPSGGGNTIYF. The DNA of the CDR3 is TGTGCCAGCAAGCCGTCCGGGGGAGGAAACACCATATATTTT.

The gene calls are TRBV27 and TRBJ2-7; TRBD2 is a possible D gene (5 bases). Germline assignment: CDR1 MNHEY and CDR2 SMNVEV (reference sequence). This CDR3 comprises 14 residues. V dropped 5 bases and J dropped 0 bases, with 11 bases sitting between them. CDR3 DNA: TGTGCCAGCAGTGTAGCGTCCAGCTCCTACGAGCAGTACTTC. It translates to CASSVASSSYEQYF.

The chain carries TRBV30 and TRBJ2-1; TRBD2 aligns across 9 bases. CDR3 size: 16 residues. Germline CDR1 reads GTSNPN; CDR2 reads SVGIG (reference sequence). V was pared by 3 bases and J by 0 bases, with 6 bases of the junction left unmatched. CDR3 residues: CAWSSDSGSSYNEQFF. CDR3 sequence (DNA): TGTGCCTGGAGCTCAGATAGCGGGAGCTCCTACAATGAGCAGTTCTTC.

The chain carries TRBV6-6 and TRBJ1-2, with no clear D. The CDR3 sequence is 14 residues long. The V end was cut by 2 bases, the J end by 0 bases, with 7 bases between. The germline V gene encodes CDR1 MNHNY and CDR2 SVGAGI (reference sequence). CDR3 DNA sequence: TGTGCCAGCAGTTACAGCGGGGCTAACTATGGCTACACCTTC. Translated, it gives CASSYSGANYGYTF.